Listed here are 28 T cell receptor beta chains from one sample, sequenced in a study of T cells in women clearing cervical HPV infection. Using immunoSEQ multiplex PCR, the repertoire was profiled, and TCRdb retains in-frame clones only, with some absent. The repertoire table contains approximately 40,000 clones. The sequenced sample consisted of blood buffy coat. Receptors were obtained from a woman between 18 and 70 years old with a cervical HPV16 infection that either progressed to CIN3+ or cleared (not recorded which).

With regard to this clone: The sequence runs out 3 residues before the end of the CDR3; the remainder is reconstructed from the germline J gene. V gene TRBV5-1 combines with J gene TRBJ1-1; possibly TRBD1 for D (6 bases). V shed 0 bases and J shed 2 bases, with 11 bases lying between them. The CDR3 runs to 15 residues. CDR1 and CDR2 (germline): SGHRS, YFSETQ. The DNA read from the CDR3 is TGCGCCAGCAGCTTGGCCACAGGGCGTAACACTGAA. Residues: CASSLATGRNTE. The complete CDR3 protein is CASSLATGRNTEAFF.

On this clone: The DNA ends 3 residues before the CDR3 does, and the rest of the CDR3 is filled in from the germline J gene. The rearrangement joins TRBV2 to TRBJ2-3; 11 positions match TRBD2. The CDR3 spans 18 residues. V lost 7 bases and J lost 1; bases outside the gene matches: 13. Germline assignment: CDR1 SNHLY and CDR2 FYNNEI. CDR3 DNA (partial): TGTGCCAGCACCACCGGGACTAGCGGAGCCGCAGGCACAGATACG. Translating it yields CASTTGTSGAAGTDT. From start to end, the CDR3 is CASTTGTSGAAGTDTQYF.

As regards this clone: The observed sequence ends 3 residues before the CDR3 terminus, with the missing tail filled in from the germline J gene. V usage is TRBV27 and J usage is TRBJ1-5, with a weak D call TRBD1 (5 bases). Trimming left V 5 bases short and J 6 bases short, with 20 bases between. This CDR3 contains 16 residues. Germline V gene lookup returns CDR1 MNHEY and CDR2 SMNVEV (reference sequence). CDR3 DNA, as far as it was read: TGTGCCAGCAGTCTACTGAGTCAGGGCACCACTCAGCCC. This sequence encodes CASSLLSQGTTQP. The whole CDR3 protein is CASSLLSQGTTQPQHF.

Note on this clone: The read ends 3 residues before the CDR3 terminus; that terminus is restored from the germline J gene. The chain employs TRBV28 and TRBJ1-5; D possibly corresponds to TRBD1 (5 bases). V lost 3 bases, J lost 7 bases, and 13 bases lay in between. Germline V gene lookup returns CDR1 MDHEN and CDR2 SYDVKM. This CDR3 has 14 residues. CDR3 DNA (partial): TGTGCCAGCAGTTTCGGGGGTGGGTCCCAGCCC. Protein product: CASSFGGGSQP. The whole CDR3 region reads CASSFGGGSQPQHF. Based on the CDR3 plus reference TRBV28 and TRBJ1-5, the full variable domain is DVKVTQSSRYLVKRTGEKVFLECVQDMDHENMFWYRQDPGLGLRLIYFSYDVKMKEKGDIPEGYSVSREKKERFSLILESASTNQTSMYLCASSFGGGSQPQHFGDGTRLSIL.

Notes on this clone: The read terminates 3 residues before the CDR3 end, so the remaining end is supplied by the germline J gene. The chain has TRBV19 and TRBJ1-1; unclear D gene. The CDR3 has 14 amino acids. CDR1 and CDR2 from the germline V gene are LNHDA and SQIVND (reference sequence). Between the trimmed V and J ends, which lost 5 bases and 1 base, there was a span of 11 bases. CDR3 bases read: TGTGCCAGTAGTGTCGAAACAGCGAACACTGAA. Protein: CASSVETANTE. The full CDR3 protein is CASSVETANTEAFF. The variable domain in full, with the rest retrieved from reference TRBV19 and TRBJ1-1, is DGGITQSPKYLFRKEGQNVTLSCEQNLNHDAMYWYRQDPGQGLRLIYYSQIVNDFQKGDIAEGYSVSREKKESFPLTVTSAQKNPTAFYLCASSVETANTEAFFGQGTRLTVV.

As concerns this clone: The sequence runs out 3 residues before the end of the CDR3; the remainder is reconstructed from the germline J gene. This chain joins TRBV20-1 and TRBJ1-4; D is possibly TRBD1 (6 bases). Germline-derived CDR1 and CDR2 are DFQATT and SNEGSKA (reference sequence). The CDR3 length is 16 residues. V was clipped by 3 bases and J by 0 bases, with 14 bases between them. CDR3 DNA (partial): TGCAGTGCTAGTACGGACAGCGTTGCAACTAATGAAAAA. Its protein product is CSASTDSVATNEK. The CDR3, in full, reads CSASTDSVATNEKLFF.

About this clone itself: The DNA ends 3 residues before the CDR3 does, and the rest of the CDR3 is filled in from the germline J gene. The rearrangement links TRBV5-6 to TRBJ1-6; D possibly corresponds to TRBD1 (5 bases). The V end was cut by 4 bases, the J end by 2 bases, with 10 bases between. Germline V gene sequence: CDR1 SGHDT, CDR2 YYEEEE. The CDR3 sequence is 15 residues long. CDR3 DNA, as far as it was read: TGTGCCAGCAGCCCGGGGGATGCCTATAATTCACCC. This encodes CASSPGDAYNSP. The whole CDR3 sequence reads CASSPGDAYNSPLHF.

Remarks on this clone: The DNA ends 3 residues before the CDR3 does, and the rest of the CDR3 is filled in from the germline J gene. The chain joins TRBV6-2 or TRBV6-3 to TRBJ2-5; D possibly corresponds to TRBD1 (5 bases). Germline-derived CDR1 and CDR2 are MNHEY and SVGEGT. V lost 4 bases and J lost 2, with 17 bases in between. This CDR3 comprises 16 residues. CDR3 residues: CASSCLLTGPQETQYF. CDR3 DNA, as far as it was read: TGTGCCAGCAGTTGCCTCCTTACAGGACCACAAGAGACC.

About this clone: The sequence runs out 3 residues before the end of the CDR3; the remainder is reconstructed from the germline J gene. The chain joins TRBV18 to TRBJ2-1, with 15 bases fitting TRBD2. The CDR3 is made up of 18 amino acids. Germline V gene sequence: CDR1 KGHSH, CDR2 LQKENI. V trimming: 3 bases; J trimming: 7 bases; junction bases outside the gene matches: 10. Partial CDR3 DNA: TGTGCCAGCTCACCCAGGACTAGCGGGGGGGCATTGAGGAATGAG. Translation gives CASSPRTSGGALRNE. The whole CDR3 reads CASSPRTSGGALRNEQFF.

A remark on this clone: The observed sequence ends 3 residues before the CDR3 terminus, with the missing tail filled in from the germline J gene. The chain uses TRBV5-4 and TRBJ2-1, with no clear D. Germline assignment: CDR1 SGHNT and CDR2 YYREEE (reference sequence). Trimming took off 2 bases at V and 3 bases at J, with 12 bases between the two ends. The CDR3 is 15 amino acids. Partial CDR3 DNA: TGTGCCAGCAGCTTTAGTCTAGTCAGCTACAATGAG. Protein product: CASSFSLVSYNE. The full CDR3 sequence reads CASSFSLVSYNEQFF.

With respect to this clone: The sequenced fragment ends 3 residues before the CDR3 boundary, so the rest is inferred from the germline J gene. The J gene is TRBJ1-1, the V gene TRBV6-4; 8 bases agree with TRBD1. Trimming at V came to 2 bases and at J to 1 base, leaving 3 bases not matched to a gene. Germline CDR1 reads MRHNA; CDR2 reads SNTAGT. This CDR3 has 15 residues. The CDR3 region is CASSDTGTGNTEAFF. The DNA read from the CDR3 is TGTGCCAGCAGTGACACAGGGACAGGGAACACTGAA.

Points on this clone: The CDR3 end lies 3 residues beyond the end of the read and is filled in from the germline J gene. The chain carries TRBV24-1 and TRBJ2-1; 8 nucleotides line up with TRBD2. The germline gives CDR1 KGHDR, CDR2 SFDVKD. The CDR3 contains 16 residues. The V and J ends lost 4 bases and 4 bases, in that order; junction bases with no gene match: 8. Partial CDR3 DNA: TGTGCCACCAGTGACCTGAGCGGGAGTAGGTACAATGAG. Translation: CATSDLSGSRYNE. The entire CDR3 is CATSDLSGSRYNEQFF.

With respect to this clone: The observed sequence ends 3 residues before the CDR3 terminus, with the missing tail filled in from the germline J gene. The chain has TRBV19 and TRBJ1-1; D not resolved. The CDR3 sequence is 13 residues long. Looked up from germline, CDR1 is LNHDA and CDR2 is SQIVND (reference sequence). Trimming removed 0 bases at V and 1 base at J, with 3 bases between. CDR3 sequence: CASSIEGNTEAFF. The sequenced CDR3 bases are TGTGCCAGTAGTATAGAAGGGAACACTGAA.

Of note for this clone: The read is 3 residues too short to cover the CDR3 end, so that end is filled in from the germline J gene. V gene TRBV13 combines with J gene TRBJ1-4, with 9 positions matching TRBD1. The CDR3 runs 13 residues. Trimming removed 3 bases from V and 8 bases from J; junction bases left unmatched: 1. Germline CDR1 is PRHDT and CDR2 is FYEKMQ (reference sequence). CDR3 loop: CASSLDRGEKLFF. The covered CDR3 bases are TGTGCCAGCAGCTTGGACAGGGGCGAAAAA.

As concerns this clone: The read gets to within 3 residues of the CDR3 end, and the germline J gene fills in the rest. The rearrangement links TRBV5-4 to TRBJ2-2; 10 nucleotides line up with TRBD1. The CDR3 runs to 15 residues. The germline CDR1 and CDR2 sequences are SGHNT and YYREEE (reference sequence). Losses at the gene ends were 4 bases for V and 6 bases for J; bases not matched to a gene: 6. CDR3 bases read: TGTGCCAGCAGCGAGGACAGGGGGGGGCCCGGGGAG. Protein product: CASSEDRGGPGE. The full CDR3 protein is CASSEDRGGPGELFF.

Concerning this clone: The DNA ends 3 residues before the CDR3 does, and the rest of the CDR3 is filled in from the germline J gene. J is TRBJ2-1 and V is TRBV5-8; D gene ambiguous. The ends were cut back, 0 bases at V and 0 bases at J, with 4 bases in the middle. Germline CDR1 reads SGHTS; CDR2 reads YDEGEE. The CDR3 has 14 residues. The CDR3 here is CASSLDSSYNEQFF. The covered CDR3 bases are TGTGCCAGCAGCTTGGACAGCTCCTACAATGAG.

About this clone: With the read ending 3 residues before the CDR3 end, the germline J gene is used to fill in that end. The chain links TRBV2 to TRBJ2-7; D is possibly TRBD2 (5 bases). CDR3 length equals 12 residues. Trimming shortened V by 5 bases and J by 5 bases, and 10 bases separated the two germline ends. Germline CDR1 is SNHLY and CDR2 is FYNNEI. CDR3 in amino acids: CASSILGNEQYF. CDR3 DNA (partial): TGTGCCAGCAGTATACTAGGTAACGAG.

As regards this clone: The CDR3 is cut off 3 residues early in the read; its end comes from the germline J gene. V and J are TRBV7-9 and TRBJ1-2; 9 bases agree with TRBD1. Germline V gene lookup returns CDR1 SEHNR and CDR2 FQNEAQ (reference sequence). The CDR3 loop spans 13 amino acids. Incomplete CDR3 DNA: TGTGCCAGCAGCTCACAGGACAGGGGCGGC. Protein: CASSSQDRGG. The whole CDR3 is CASSSQDRGGYTF.

Turning to this clone: The CDR3 end is not reached by the read, which stops 3 residues before it; the germline J gene fills it in. The gene calls are TRBV7-3 and TRBJ2-1; a weak D match, TRBD2 (5 bases). V lost 3 bases and J lost 8, with 14 bases in between. CDR3 length: 14 amino acids. Per the germline V gene, CDR1 is SGHTA and CDR2 is FQGTGA. The covered CDR3 bases are TGTGCCAGCAGCTTCAGCGGCAATAGTGATGAG. Encoded protein: CASSFSGNSDE. The entire CDR3 protein reads CASSFSGNSDEQFF.

About this clone: The CDR3 end is not reached by the read, which stops 3 residues before it; the germline J gene fills it in. The V and J genes are TRBV12-3 or TRBV12-4 and TRBJ1-4; a possible D gene is TRBD1 (5 bases). V lost 6 bases and J 7 bases, leaving 15 bases between the germline ends. The CDR3 has 14 amino acids. Partial CDR3 DNA: TGTGCCAGCAGGAGAAGGGGAGGCGGTGAAAAA. It encodes CASRRRGGGEK. The whole CDR3 protein is CASRRRGGGEKLFF.

In the case of this clone: The sequence runs out 3 residues before the end of the CDR3; the remainder is reconstructed from the germline J gene. The chain has TRBV9 and TRBJ2-3; D is unclear. The CDR3 is made up of 16 amino acids. V was pared by 0 bases and J by 4 bases, with 15 bases between. Germline assignment: CDR1 SGDLS and CDR2 YYNGEE. The sequenced CDR3 bases are TGTGCCAGCAGCGTAGACGACTCCTTAACCCCAGATACG. Translated, it gives CASSVDDSLTPDT. Given in full, the CDR3 is CASSVDDSLTPDTQYF.

With regard to this clone: The CDR3 end is not reached by the read, which stops 3 residues before it; the germline J gene fills it in. The chain employs TRBV20-1 and TRBJ1-1; the match to TRBD1 covers 7 bases. The V segment lost 6 bases and the J segment 3 bases; nucleotides outside the gene matches: 16. The CDR3 consists of 16 residues. The germline V gene has CDR1 DFQATT and CDR2 SNEGSKA (reference sequence). The part of the CDR3 DNA that was read is TGCAGTGCCCGCCCGGGACAGCGTCCGTTGGACACTGAA. Its translation is CSARPGQRPLDTE. The entire CDR3 sequence reads CSARPGQRPLDTEAFF.

About this clone: The CDR3 end falls 3 residues outside the read, so it is completed with the germline J gene. The chain links TRBV12-3 or TRBV12-4 to TRBJ2-1; 12 bases line up with TRBD1. CDR3 length equals 18 residues. With 5 bases clipped from V and 0 bases from J, the junction kept 8 bases outside the gene matches. The CDR3: CASSPGTGGGGSYNEQFF. The CDR3 DNA, read in part, is TGTGCCAGCAGTCCCGGGACAGGGGGCGGTGGCTCCTACAATGAG.

Comments on this clone: Read data end 3 residues before the CDR3 end; the end is taken from the germline J gene. The genes are TRBV20-1 and TRBJ2-7; perhaps TRBD2 as D (5 bases). CDR1 is DFQATT and CDR2 is SNEGSKA in the germline V gene (reference sequence). CDR3 size: 16 residues. Trimming stripped 2 bases from V and 0 bases from J, with 17 bases between. The CDR3: CSARSFGAGSSYEQYF. CDR3 DNA (partial): TGCAGTGCTAGATCTTTTGGTGCGGGTTCCTCCTACGAG.

To note about this clone: The read terminates 3 residues ahead of where the CDR3 ends, so the germline J gene completes it. The chain is built from TRBV2 and TRBJ1-2; 8 bases fit TRBD1. The CDR3 is made up of 15 amino acids. In germline, CDR1 is SNHLY, CDR2 FYNNEI. With V trimmed by 6 bases and J by 0 bases, 6 bases remained unmatched. Partial CDR3 DNA: TGTGCCAGCAGGAGGACAGGGATCACTAACTATGGC. Encoded protein: CASRRTGITNYG. The whole CDR3 reads CASRRTGITNYGYTF.

On this clone: The sequence runs out 3 residues before the end of the CDR3; the remainder is reconstructed from the germline J gene. This rearrangement joins TRBV7-8 to TRBJ2-1; 7 nucleotides agree with TRBD2. The germline gives CDR1 SGHVS, CDR2 FQNEAQ. V lost 5 bases to trimming and J lost 9 bases; unmatched junction nucleotides: 10. The CDR3 extends over 14 amino acids. CDR3 DNA (partial): TGTGCCAGCAGCCTCGGGACTACCAACGGTGAG. Its protein is CASSLGTTNGE. The whole CDR3 sequence is CASSLGTTNGEQFF.

Note on this clone: Read sequence stops 3 residues before the CDR3 end, and the germline J gene provides the missing end. The rearrangement links TRBV5-4 to TRBJ1-1, with D possibly matching TRBD1 (5 bases). Trimming took 5 bases from V and 6 from J, leaving 17 bases between them. Germline loops: CDR1 SGHNT, CDR2 YYREEE (reference sequence). The CDR3 runs to 14 residues. Partial CDR3 DNA: TGTGCCAGCAGTTTAGACGGAAGGGGCCCTGAA. Encoded protein: CASSLDGRGPE. The whole CDR3 region reads CASSLDGRGPEAFF.

Points on this clone: The CDR3 end falls 3 residues outside the read, so it is completed with the germline J gene. In the same sample, other DNA sequences code for this CDR3. V is TRBV5-1 and J is TRBJ2-7, with D tentatively TRBD1 or TRBD2 (5 bases each). The CDR3 is 12 residues long. Trimming cost V 5 bases and J 2 bases, with 8 bases left between them. In germline, CDR1 is SGHRS, CDR2 YFSETQ. CDR3 sequence reads: CASRGETYEQYF. The DNA read from the CDR3 is TGCGCCAGCAGAGGGGAGACCTACGAG.